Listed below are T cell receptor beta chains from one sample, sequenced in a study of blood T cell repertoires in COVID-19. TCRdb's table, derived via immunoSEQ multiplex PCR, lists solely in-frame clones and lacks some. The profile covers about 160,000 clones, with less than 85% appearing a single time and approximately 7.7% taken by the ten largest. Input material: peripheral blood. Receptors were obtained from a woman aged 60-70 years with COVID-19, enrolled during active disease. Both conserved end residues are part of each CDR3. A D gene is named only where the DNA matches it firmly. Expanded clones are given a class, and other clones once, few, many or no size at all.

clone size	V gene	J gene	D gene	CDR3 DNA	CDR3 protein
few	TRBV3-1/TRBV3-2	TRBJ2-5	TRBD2	TGTGCCAGCATCGCGACGACTAGCGGGAGGCGGGAGACCCAGTACTTC	CASIATTSGRRETQYF
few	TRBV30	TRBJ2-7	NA	TGTGCCTGGAGTGTATCCTGGCAGACCTACGAGCAGTACTTC	CAWSVSWQTYEQYF
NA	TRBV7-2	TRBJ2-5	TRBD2	TGTGCCAGCAGCTCGACCCCTCTAGCGGGAGGGAGATCAGAGACCCAGTACTTC	CASSSTPLAGGRSETQYF
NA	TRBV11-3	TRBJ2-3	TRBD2	TGTGCCAGCAGCTTTACTAGCGGGGGGGACTCAGATACGCAGTATTTT	CASSFTSGGDSDTQYF
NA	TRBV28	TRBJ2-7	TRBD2	TGTGCCAGCAGGCCCCCGAGACTAGCGGGAGGCGAGCAGTACTTC	CASRPPRLAGGEQYF
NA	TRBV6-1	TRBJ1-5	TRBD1	TGTGCCAGCAGTGAGGACAGGGCTCAGCCCCAGCATTTT	CASSEDRAQPQHF
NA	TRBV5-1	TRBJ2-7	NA	TGCGCCAGCAGCTTGGTATTCTCTGGGGGCGCGTCCTACGAGCAGTACTTC	CASSLVFSGGASYEQYF
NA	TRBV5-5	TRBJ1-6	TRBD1	TGTGCCAGCAGCTTGAATATTGACAGGGCTAGATCACCCCTCCACTTT	CASSLNIDRARSPLHF
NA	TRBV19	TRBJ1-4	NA	TGTGCCAGTAGTGCCATAGTTCGTCTGACTAATGAAAAACTGTTTTTT	CASSAIVRLTNEKLFF
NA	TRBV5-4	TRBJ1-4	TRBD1	TGTGCCAGCAGCTGGGGACAGGGAACTAATGAAAAACTGTTTTTT	CASSWGQGTNEKLFF
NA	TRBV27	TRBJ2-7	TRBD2	TGTGCCAGCAGTTCAGCCGGGACTAGATACTACGAGCAGTACTTC	CASSSAGTRYYEQYF
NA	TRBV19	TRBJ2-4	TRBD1	TGTGCCAGTATGCGGACAGGGGCCAAAAACATTCAGTACTTC	CASMRTGAKNIQYF
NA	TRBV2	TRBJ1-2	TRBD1	TGTGCCAGCAGGGCACAGGGGGTAAACTATGGCTACACCTTC	CASRAQGVNYGYTF
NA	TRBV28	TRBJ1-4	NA	TGTGCCAGCAGGCCGCAGGATAATGAAAAACTGTTTTTT	CASRPQDNEKLFF
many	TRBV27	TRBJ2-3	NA	TGTGCCAGCCGACACCCGAGCACAGATACGCAGTATTTT	CASRHPSTDTQYF
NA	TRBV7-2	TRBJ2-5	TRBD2	TGTGCCAGCAGGCCCCCGGGGGGAGAAGAGACCCAGTACTTC	CASRPPGGEETQYF
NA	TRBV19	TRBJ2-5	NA	TGTGCCAGTTCAAGCGGAGAGCCGGGGGAGACCCAGTACTTC	CASSSGEPGETQYF
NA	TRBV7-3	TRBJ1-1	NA	TGTGCCAGCAGCCCCTGGGGAGGGTTCGCTGAAGCTTTCTTT	CASSPWGGFAEAFF
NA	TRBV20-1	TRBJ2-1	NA	TGCAGTGTCACTCGCCTCAATGAGCAGTTCTTC	CSVTRLNEQFF
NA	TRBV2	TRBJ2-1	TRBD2	TGTGCCAGCAGTGAAGGTCCGGGAGGGCGTTCCTTAAGCTCCTACAATGAGCAGTTCTTC	CASSEGPGGRSLSSYNEQFF
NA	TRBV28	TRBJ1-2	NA	TGTGCCAGCAGTTTACCAGGGTCGAATAACTATGGCTACACCTTC	CASSLPGSNNYGYTF
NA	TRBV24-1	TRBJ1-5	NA	TGTGCCACCAGTGATCCCGATCAGCCCCAGCATTTT	CATSDPDQPQHF
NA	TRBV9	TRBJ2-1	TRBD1	TGTGCCAGCAGCCCAGACAGGACAGGGAACAATGAGCAGTTCTTC	CASSPDRTGNNEQFF
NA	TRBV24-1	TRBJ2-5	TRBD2	TGTGCCACCAGTGATTCTTCGACTAGCGGGAGTAGAGAGACCCAGTACTTC	CATSDSSTSGSRETQYF
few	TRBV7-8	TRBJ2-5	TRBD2	TGTGCCAGCAGCTTGACTAGCGGGAGAGGGGGAAGAGAGCCCCAGTACTTC	CASSLTSGRGGREPQYF
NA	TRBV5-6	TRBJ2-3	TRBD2	TGTGCCAGCAGCCAGGACTACGCGACTAGCGGAGTCACAGATACGCAGTATTTT	CASSQDYATSGVTDTQYF
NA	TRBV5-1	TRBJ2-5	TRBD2	TGCGCCAGCAGCTTGTTCGCCAGCGGGGGTACGGAAGAGACCCAGTACTTC	CASSLFASGGTEETQYF
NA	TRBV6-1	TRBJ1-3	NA	TGTGCCAGCAGTGAATGGGCAGGCCTCTCTGGAAACACCATATATTTT	CASSEWAGLSGNTIYF
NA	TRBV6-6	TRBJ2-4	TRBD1	TGTGCCAGCAGGGGACAGGGCCCAAACAAAAACATTCAGTACTTC	CASRGQGPNKNIQYF
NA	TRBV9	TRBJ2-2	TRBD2	TGTGCCAGCAGCTCCGCTAGCGGGGGGCCGAACACCGGGGAGCTGTTTTTT	CASSSASGGPNTGELFF
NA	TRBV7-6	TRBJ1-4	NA	TGTGCCAGCAGCTTGCAGACAGGATCTAATGAAAAACTGTTTTTT	CASSLQTGSNEKLFF
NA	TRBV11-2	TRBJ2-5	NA	TGTGCCAGCAGCTTAGGGGCTAAAGAGACCCAGTACTTC	CASSLGAKETQYF
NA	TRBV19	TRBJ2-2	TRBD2	TGTGCCAGTAGTATCGAGACTAGCGGGAGGGCCGGGGAGCTGTTTTTT	CASSIETSGRAGELFF
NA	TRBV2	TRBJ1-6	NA	TGTGCCAGCAGAGACAGTATCCACTCCTATAATTCACCCCTCCACTTT	CASRDSIHSYNSPLHF
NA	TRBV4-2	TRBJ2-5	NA	TGTGCCAGCAGCCTTGGCCCCGAGGTGGAGACCCAGTACTTC	CASSLGPEVETQYF
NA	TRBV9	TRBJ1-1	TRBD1	TGTGCCAGCAGCGCAGGACAGGTAGATGGGGCTTTCTTT	CASSAGQVDGAFF
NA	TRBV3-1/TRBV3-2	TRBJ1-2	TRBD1	TGTGCCAGCAGACTACAGGGGGTTATCTATGGCTACACCTTC	CASRLQGVIYGYTF
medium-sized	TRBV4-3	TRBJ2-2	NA	TGCGCCAGCAGCCAAGGGCCGAACACCGGGGAGCTGTTTTTT	CASSQGPNTGELFF
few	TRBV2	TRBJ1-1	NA	TGTGCCACCATTTCGGGGGGGGCGCGGACTGAAGCTTTCTTT	CATISGGARTEAFF
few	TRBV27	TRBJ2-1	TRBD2	TGTGCCAGCAGCGCCCCCAGCGGGGGAGTCCACAATGAGCAGTTCTTC	CASSAPSGGVHNEQFF
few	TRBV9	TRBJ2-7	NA	TGTGCCAGCAGCGTAGCAGGGGCCAGCGAGCAGTACTTC	CASSVAGASEQYF
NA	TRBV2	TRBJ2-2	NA	TGTGCCAGCAGTGCGCGAACGGGAACCGGGGAGCTGTTTTTT	CASSARTGTGELFF
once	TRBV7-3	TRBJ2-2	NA	TGTGCCAGCAGCCCCTTCTCTCGCGGCGCCGGGGAGCTGTTTTTT	CASSPFSRGAGELFF